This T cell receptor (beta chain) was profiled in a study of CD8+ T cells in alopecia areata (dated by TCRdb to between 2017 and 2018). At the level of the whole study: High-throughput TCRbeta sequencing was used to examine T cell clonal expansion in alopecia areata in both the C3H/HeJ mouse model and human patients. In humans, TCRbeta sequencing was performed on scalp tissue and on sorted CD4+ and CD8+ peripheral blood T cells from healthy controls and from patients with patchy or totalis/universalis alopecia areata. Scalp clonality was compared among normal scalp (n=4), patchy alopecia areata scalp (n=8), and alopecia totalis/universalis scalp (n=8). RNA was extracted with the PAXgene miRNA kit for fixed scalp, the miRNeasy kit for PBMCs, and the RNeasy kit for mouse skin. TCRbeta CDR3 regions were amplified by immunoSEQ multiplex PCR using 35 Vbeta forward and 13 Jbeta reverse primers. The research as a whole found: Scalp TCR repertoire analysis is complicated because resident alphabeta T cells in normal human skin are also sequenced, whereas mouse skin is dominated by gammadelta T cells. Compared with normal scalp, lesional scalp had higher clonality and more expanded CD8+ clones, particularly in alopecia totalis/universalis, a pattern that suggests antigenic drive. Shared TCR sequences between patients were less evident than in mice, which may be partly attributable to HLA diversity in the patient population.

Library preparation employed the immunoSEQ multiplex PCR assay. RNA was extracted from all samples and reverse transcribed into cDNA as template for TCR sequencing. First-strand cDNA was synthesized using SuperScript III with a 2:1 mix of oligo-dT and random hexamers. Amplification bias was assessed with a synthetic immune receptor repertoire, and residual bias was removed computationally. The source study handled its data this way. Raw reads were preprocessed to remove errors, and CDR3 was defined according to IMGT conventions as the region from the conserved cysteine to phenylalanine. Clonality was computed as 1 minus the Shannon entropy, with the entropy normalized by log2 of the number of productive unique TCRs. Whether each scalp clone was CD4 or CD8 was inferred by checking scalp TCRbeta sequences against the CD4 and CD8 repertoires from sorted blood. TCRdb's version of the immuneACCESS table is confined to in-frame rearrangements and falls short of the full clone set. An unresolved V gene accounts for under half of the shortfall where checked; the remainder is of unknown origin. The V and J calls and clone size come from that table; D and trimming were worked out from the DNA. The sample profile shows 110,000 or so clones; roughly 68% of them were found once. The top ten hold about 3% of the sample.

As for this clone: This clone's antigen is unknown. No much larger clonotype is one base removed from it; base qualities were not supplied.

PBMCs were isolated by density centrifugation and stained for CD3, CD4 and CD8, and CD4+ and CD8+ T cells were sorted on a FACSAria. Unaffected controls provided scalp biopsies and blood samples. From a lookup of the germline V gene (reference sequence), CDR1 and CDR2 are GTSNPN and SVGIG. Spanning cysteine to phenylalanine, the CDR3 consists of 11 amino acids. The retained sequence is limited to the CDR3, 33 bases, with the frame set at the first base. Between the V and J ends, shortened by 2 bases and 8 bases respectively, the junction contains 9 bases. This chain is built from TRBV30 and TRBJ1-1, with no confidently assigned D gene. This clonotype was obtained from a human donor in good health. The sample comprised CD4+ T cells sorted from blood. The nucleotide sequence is TGTGCCTGGAGTCGTGTCGTGGAAGCTTTCTTT. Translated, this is CAWSRVVEAFF.